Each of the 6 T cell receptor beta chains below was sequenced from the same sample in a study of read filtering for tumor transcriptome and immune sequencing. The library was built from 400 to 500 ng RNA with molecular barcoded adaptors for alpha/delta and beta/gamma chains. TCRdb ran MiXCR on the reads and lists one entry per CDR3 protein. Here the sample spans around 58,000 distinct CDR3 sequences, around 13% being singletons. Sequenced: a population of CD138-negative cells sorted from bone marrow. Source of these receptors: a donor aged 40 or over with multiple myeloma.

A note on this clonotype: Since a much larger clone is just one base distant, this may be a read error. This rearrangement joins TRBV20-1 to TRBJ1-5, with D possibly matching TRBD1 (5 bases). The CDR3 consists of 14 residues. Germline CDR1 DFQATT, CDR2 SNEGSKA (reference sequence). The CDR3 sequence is CSARVQGGDQPRHF. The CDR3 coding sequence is TGCAGTGCTAGAGTTCAGGGAGGGGATCAGCCCCGGCATTTT.

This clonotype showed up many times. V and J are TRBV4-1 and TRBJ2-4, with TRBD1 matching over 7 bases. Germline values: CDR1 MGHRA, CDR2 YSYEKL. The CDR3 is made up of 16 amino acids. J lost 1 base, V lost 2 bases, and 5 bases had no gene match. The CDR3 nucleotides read TGCGCCAGCAGCCAACTACAGGGGAAGGCCAAAAACATTCAGTACTTC. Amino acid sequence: CASSQLQGKAKNIQYF.

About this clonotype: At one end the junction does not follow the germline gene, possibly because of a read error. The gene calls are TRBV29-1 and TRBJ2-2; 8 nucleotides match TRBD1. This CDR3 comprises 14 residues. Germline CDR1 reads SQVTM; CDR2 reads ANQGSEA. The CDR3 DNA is TGCAGCGTTGAAAAACAGGGGGGCGCCGGGGAGCTGGTTTTT. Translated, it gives CSVEKQGGAGELVF.

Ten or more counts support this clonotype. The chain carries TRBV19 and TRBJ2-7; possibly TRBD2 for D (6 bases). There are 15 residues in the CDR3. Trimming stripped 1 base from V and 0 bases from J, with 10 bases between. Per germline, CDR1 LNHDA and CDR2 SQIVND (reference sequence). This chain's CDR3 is CASSIGSGSSYEQYF. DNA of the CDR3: TGTGCCAGTAGTATAGGCTCCGGGAGCTCCTACGAGCAGTACTTC.

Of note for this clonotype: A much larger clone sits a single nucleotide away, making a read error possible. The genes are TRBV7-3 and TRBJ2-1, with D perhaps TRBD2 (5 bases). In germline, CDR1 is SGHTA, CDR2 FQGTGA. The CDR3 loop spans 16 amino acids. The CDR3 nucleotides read TGTGACAGCAGCTTATCGGCGCCAGTTGTTGCGGGTGAGCAGTTCTTC. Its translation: CDSSLSAPVVAGEQFF.

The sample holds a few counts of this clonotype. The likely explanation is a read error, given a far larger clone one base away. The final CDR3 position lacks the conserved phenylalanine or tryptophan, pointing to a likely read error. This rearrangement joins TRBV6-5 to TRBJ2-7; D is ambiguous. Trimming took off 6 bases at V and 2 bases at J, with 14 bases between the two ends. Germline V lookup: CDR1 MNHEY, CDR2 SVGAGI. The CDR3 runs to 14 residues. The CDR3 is CASRTSVGTYEQYL. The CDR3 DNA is TGTGCCAGCAGGACCTCAGTGGGGACCTACGAGCAGTACCTC.